The present T cell receptor (beta chain) was sequenced within a study of identical twins' blood T cells. Only a few counts were recorded for this clonotype. Germline CDR1 is SGDLS and CDR2 is YYNGEE. V was cut by 0 bases and J by 10 bases, with 11 bases left in between. The CDR3 runs to 13 residues. MiXCR was run by TCRdb on the 5' RACE reads, yielding one entry per CDR3 protein. The sample comprises 300,000 to 400,000 distinct CDR3 sequences, about 28% of which are singletons, and around 5.6% rests with the top ten. The chain carries TRBV9 and TRBJ2-1; possible D gene TRBD2, 5 bases. The source is a woman aged 18 to 50 in good health. The sample was PBMCs. This CDR3 reads CASSVDGVGEQFF. The DNA of the CDR3 is TGTGCCAGCAGCGTAGACGGGGTAGGCGAGCAGTTCTTC.